This paragraph reports one T cell receptor beta chain. This clonotype was detected a few times. No antigen is known for it. One base away there is no much larger clone; base qualities are not given. The data originate from a study of response to subunit inactivated influenza vaccine (dated by TCRdb to the late 2010s). About the investigation overall: Deep quantitative profiling of the T cell receptor repertoire was used in the study to follow responses to a trivalent subunit inactivated influenza vaccine. Overall study results and their limits: According to the authors, only a limited number of new T cells may be recruited by each seasonal influenza vaccination.

The method was RT-PCR. Data came from an Illumina HiSeq 2500. In-frame beta chains were kept once TCRdb had trimmed the public reads at Q25 with fastp and called clones with MiXCR. Each record represents a unique CDR3 protein, reported with the most common genes and DNA among its rows. The sample table holds some 500,000 distinct CDR3 sequences, of which about 25% were seen once. The ten largest clones take up around 1.8% of the sample. The CDR3 goes from the cysteine to the phenylalanine over 20 residues. The retained sequence is limited to the CDR3, 60 bases, with the frame set at the first base. Based on the germline V gene, the CDR1 and CDR2 sequences are SGHVS and FQNEAQ. Trimming removed 4 bases from V and 1 base from J; the gene matches leave 16 bases unexplained.

This sequence was found in a man in his fifties or sixties who received an inactivated influenza vaccine. Donor details come from another sample of the same person, matched by shared clones. The chain is assembled from TRBV7-8 and TRBJ2-1; 10 bases in the junction line up with TRBD2. The sequencing used CD4+ T cells sorted from PBMCs, collected 4 to 6 days after vaccination. The sequenced DNA is TGTGCCAGCAGCTACCGAGGACGAGCGGGAGGGCCTACGTCCTACAATGAGCAGTTCTTC. It translates to CASSYRGRAGGPTSYNEQFF.